This entry lists 13 T cell receptor beta chains sequenced from one sample in a study of T cell changes during pregnancy in multiple sclerosis. The repertoire was sequenced with immunoSEQ multiplex PCR; TCRdb's copy has only in-frame clones and lacks some. The data contain about 38,000 clones, about 95% of them seen just once; the ten biggest clones take up roughly 0.4%. Sequencing was performed on CD4+ T cells from peripheral blood mononuclear cells, taken in the second trimester of pregnancy. The receptors were sampled from a female donor with multiple sclerosis, enrolled in a pregnancy study.

In this sample, this clone turned up once. At one end the junction does not follow the germline gene, possibly because of a read error. V usage is TRBV10-3 and J usage is TRBJ2-3; 9 positions match TRBD2. The CDR3 contains 11 residues. CDR1 is ENHRY and CDR2 is SYGVKD in the germline V gene. In nucleotides, the CDR3 is TGCTCTAGCGGGGTAGGAGATACGCAGTATTTT. It codes for CSSGVGDTQYF.

This rearrangement joins TRBV19 to TRBJ2-2; 16 positions match TRBD2. This CDR3 is built from 17 residues. CDR1 LNHDA and CDR2 SQIVND come from the germline V gene (reference sequence). V lost 4 bases, J lost 5 bases, and 4 bases stayed unmatched. CDR3: CASSKGTSGGATGELFF. In DNA, the CDR3 is TGTGCCAGTAGTAAAGGGACTAGCGGGGGGGCGACCGGGGAGCTGTTTTTT.

J is TRBJ2-1 and V is TRBV11-2; D perhaps matches TRBD1 (6 bases). Germline loops: CDR1 SGHAT, CDR2 FQNNGV. V lost 5 bases to trimming and J lost 5 bases, with 16 bases between them. This CDR3 spans 15 amino acids. The CDR3: CASSLGTGLHNEQFF. CDR3 bases: TGTGCCAGCAGCCTAGGAACAGGGTTACACAATGAGCAGTTCTTC.

The chain couples TRBV28 to TRBJ1-2, with 12 positions matching TRBD1. V dropped 7 bases and J dropped 8; count of bases not matched to a gene: 14. The CDR3 length is 16 residues. Germline CDR1 MDHEN, CDR2 SYDVKM. In DNA form, the CDR3 reads TGTGCCAGCACGCTGGGAGGGACAGGGGGCGCGAAGGGCTACACCTTC. Amino acids: CASTLGGTGGAKGYTF.

The genes are TRBV18 and TRBJ1-5; no clear D. The CDR3 is 15 amino acids. V lost 5 bases and J 0 bases, leaving 11 bases between the germline ends. Germline CDR1 and CDR2: KGHSH and LQKENI. CDR3 coding DNA: TGTGCCAGCTCATTAGACATCCATAGCAATCAGCCCCAGCATTTT. It is translated as CASSLDIHSNQPQHF.

The chain employs TRBV4-3 and TRBJ2-3, with 8 bases aligning to TRBD2. Unmatched junction bases numbered 6, after V lost 1 base and J lost 3 bases. Germline CDR1 LGHNA, CDR2 YSLEER. The CDR3 runs to 16 residues. The DNA of the CDR3 is TGCGCCAGCAGCCAAGCCGGGAGGGGTTCTACAGATACGCAGTATTTT. It translates to CASSQAGRGSTDTQYF.

This chain links TRBV25-1 with TRBJ2-2, with 7 bases aligning to TRBD1. After removal of 6 bases from V and 5 bases from J, the junction contained 6 bases not matched to a gene. The CDR3 is made up of 14 amino acids. The germline V gene has CDR1 MGHDK and CDR2 SYGVNS. The CDR3 spells CASRRQGGTGELFF. In nucleotides, the CDR3 is TGTGCCAGCAGAAGACAGGGTGGAACCGGGGAGCTGTTTTTT.

The CDR3, as DNA: TGTGCCAGCAGTGAATTGGACAGAAACTATGGCTACACCTTC. Its translation: CASSELDRNYGYTF. The chain carries TRBV6-1 and TRBJ1-2; the D gene is possibly TRBD1 (6 bases). Per the germline V gene, CDR1 is MNHNS and CDR2 is SASEGT. The CDR3 length is 14 residues. Trimming removed 2 bases from V and 2 bases from J, with 9 bases in between.

The chain uses TRBV10-3 and TRBJ1-2; a possible D gene is TRBD1 (5 bases). Trimming shortened V by 7 bases and J by 4 bases, and 10 bases separated the two germline ends. Per germline, CDR1 ENHRY and CDR2 SYGVKD. The CDR3 is 12 amino acids. CDR3 in DNA: TGTGCCATCAAGGGGCTTGGCTATGGCTACACCTTC. As protein: CAIKGLGYGYTF.

In DNA, the CDR3 is TGTGCCAGCAGCAGAGCCGGGACAGGGAGGGACACCGGGGAGCTGTTTTTT. Translating it yields CASSRAGTGRDTGELFF. V usage is TRBV11-1 and J usage is TRBJ2-2; 9 bases agree with TRBD1. CDR1 SGHAT and CDR2 FQDESV come from the germline V gene (reference sequence). The CDR3 loop spans 17 amino acids. Losses at the gene ends were 5 bases for V and 3 bases for J; bases not matched to a gene: 10.

The chain joins TRBV5-4 to TRBJ2-7, with a tentative D call TRBD2 (6 bases). The CDR3 spans 17 residues. CDR1 is SGHNT, CDR2 YYREEE, per germline (reference sequence). V dropped 4 bases and J dropped 4 bases, with 24 bases sitting between them. CDR3 amino acids: CASSLGGTVSGLYEQYF. The DNA of the CDR3 is TGTGCCAGCAGCCTGGGAGGAACCGTAAGTGGACTATACGAGCAGTACTTC.

The chain links TRBV19 to TRBJ2-5; the D gene is possibly TRBD1 (6 bases). Trimming took 10 bases from V and 5 from J, leaving 11 bases between them. Germline V CDR1 and CDR2: LNHDA, SQIVND (reference sequence). CDR3 length: 11 residues. The CDR3 loop is CATRQEETQYF. The CDR3 nucleotides read TGTGCCACCCGACAGGAGGAGACCCAGTACTTC.

This clone was counted a single time. The chain joins TRBV19 to TRBJ1-2; 7 bases are shared with TRBD1. V lost 5 bases and J lost 4; bases outside the gene matches: 4. The CDR3 is 13 residues long. Germline CDR1 reads LNHDA; CDR2 reads SQIVND (reference sequence). The CDR3 nucleotides are TGTGCCAGTAGTCCGGACAGGAGCTATGGCTACACCTTC. Its translation is CASSPDRSYGYTF.